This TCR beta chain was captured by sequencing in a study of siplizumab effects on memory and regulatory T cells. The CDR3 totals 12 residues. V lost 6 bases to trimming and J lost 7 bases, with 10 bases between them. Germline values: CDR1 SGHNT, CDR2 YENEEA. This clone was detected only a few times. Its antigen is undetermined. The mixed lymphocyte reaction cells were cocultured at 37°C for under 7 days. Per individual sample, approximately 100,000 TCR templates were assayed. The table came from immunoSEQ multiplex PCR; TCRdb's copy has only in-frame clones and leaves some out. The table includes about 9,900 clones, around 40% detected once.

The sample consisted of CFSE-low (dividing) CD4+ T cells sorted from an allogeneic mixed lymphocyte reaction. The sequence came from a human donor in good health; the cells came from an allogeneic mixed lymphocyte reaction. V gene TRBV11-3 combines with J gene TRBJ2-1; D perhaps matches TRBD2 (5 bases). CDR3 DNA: TGTGCCAGCAGAAATCCGGGGAATGAGCAGTTCTTC. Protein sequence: CASRNPGNEQFF.